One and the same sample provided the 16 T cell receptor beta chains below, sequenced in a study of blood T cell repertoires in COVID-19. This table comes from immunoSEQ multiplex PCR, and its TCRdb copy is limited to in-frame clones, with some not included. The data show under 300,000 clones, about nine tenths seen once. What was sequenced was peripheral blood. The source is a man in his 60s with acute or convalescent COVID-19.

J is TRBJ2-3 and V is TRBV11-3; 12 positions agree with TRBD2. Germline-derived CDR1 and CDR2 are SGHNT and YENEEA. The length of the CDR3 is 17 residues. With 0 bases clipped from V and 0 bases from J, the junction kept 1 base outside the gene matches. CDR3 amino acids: CASSLEGTSGSTDTQYF. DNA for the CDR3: TGTGCCAGCAGCTTAGAAGGGACTAGCGGGAGCACAGATACGCAGTATTTT. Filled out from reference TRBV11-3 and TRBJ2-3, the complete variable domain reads EAGVVQSPRYKIIEKKQPVAFWCNPISGHNTLYWYLQNLGQGPELLIRYENEEAVDDSQLPKDRFSAERLKGVDSTLKIQPAELGDSAVYLCASSLEGTSGSTDTQYFGPGTRLTVL.

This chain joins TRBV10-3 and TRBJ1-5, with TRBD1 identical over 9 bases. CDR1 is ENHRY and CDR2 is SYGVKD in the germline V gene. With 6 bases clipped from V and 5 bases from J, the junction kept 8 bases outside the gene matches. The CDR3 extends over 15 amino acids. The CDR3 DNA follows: TGTGCCATCAGGGATGGACAGGGGCTCGATCAGCCCCAGCATTTT. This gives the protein CAIRDGQGLDQPQHF.

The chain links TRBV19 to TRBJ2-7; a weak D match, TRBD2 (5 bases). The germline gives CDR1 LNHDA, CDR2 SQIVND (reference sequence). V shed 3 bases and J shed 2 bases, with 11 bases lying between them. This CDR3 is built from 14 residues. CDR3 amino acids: CASSIRGRTYEQYF. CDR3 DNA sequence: TGTGCCAGTAGTATTCGCGGGCGAACCTACGAGCAGTACTTC.

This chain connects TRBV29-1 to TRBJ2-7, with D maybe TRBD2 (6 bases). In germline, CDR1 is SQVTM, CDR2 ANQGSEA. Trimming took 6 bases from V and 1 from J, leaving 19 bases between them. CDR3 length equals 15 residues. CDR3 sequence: CSVIPGLRSSYEQYF. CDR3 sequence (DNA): TGCAGCGTGATCCCGGGACTGAGATCTTCCTACGAGCAGTACTTC.

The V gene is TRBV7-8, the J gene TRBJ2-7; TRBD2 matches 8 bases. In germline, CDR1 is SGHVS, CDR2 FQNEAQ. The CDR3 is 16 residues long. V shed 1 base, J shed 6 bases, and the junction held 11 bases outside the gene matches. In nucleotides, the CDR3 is TGTGCCAGCAGCTTAGGTCTAGCGGGTGTACTTCCCGAGCAGTACTTC. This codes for CASSLGLAGVLPEQYF.

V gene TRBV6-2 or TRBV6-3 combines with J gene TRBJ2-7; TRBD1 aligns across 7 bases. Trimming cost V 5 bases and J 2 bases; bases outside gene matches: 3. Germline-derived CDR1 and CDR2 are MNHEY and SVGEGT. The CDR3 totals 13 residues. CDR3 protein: CASSRDSAYEQYF. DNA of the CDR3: TGTGCCAGCAGTCGGGACAGTGCCTACGAGCAGTACTTC.

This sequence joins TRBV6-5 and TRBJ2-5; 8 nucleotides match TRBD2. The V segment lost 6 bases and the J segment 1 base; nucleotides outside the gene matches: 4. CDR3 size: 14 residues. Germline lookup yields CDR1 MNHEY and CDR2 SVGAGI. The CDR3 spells CASSGTRAQETQYF. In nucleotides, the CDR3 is TGTGCCAGCAGCGGGACTAGGGCCCAAGAGACCCAGTACTTC.

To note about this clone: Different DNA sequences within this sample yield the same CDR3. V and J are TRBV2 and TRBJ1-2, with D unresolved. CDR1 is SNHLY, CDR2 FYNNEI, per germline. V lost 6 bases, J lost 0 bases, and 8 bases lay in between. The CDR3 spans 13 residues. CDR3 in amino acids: CASSPGTNYGYTF. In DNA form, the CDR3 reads TGTGCCAGCAGCCCGGGAACTAACTATGGCTACACCTTC.

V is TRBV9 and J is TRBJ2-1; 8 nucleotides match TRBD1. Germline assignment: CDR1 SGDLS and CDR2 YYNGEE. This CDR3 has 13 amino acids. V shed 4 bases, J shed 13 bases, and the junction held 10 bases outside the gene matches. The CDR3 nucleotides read TGTGCCAGCAGCACAACCAGGGGGCACCTACAGTTCTTC. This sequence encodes CASSTTRGHLQFF.

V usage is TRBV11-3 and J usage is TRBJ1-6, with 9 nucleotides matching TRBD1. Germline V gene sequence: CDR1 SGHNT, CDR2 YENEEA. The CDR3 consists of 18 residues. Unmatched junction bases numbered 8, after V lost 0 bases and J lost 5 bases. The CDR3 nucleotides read TGTGCCAGCAGCTTAGACCCGGGACAGGGCTCGGATAATTCACCCCTCCACTTT. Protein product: CASSLDPGQGSDNSPLHF.

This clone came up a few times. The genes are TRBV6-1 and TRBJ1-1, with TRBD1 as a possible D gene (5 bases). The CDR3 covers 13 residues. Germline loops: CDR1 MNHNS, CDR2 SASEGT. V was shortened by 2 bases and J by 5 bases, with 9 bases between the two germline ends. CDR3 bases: TGTGCCAGCAGTGAACTTAGGGGTACTGAAGCTTTCTTT. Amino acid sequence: CASSELRGTEAFF.

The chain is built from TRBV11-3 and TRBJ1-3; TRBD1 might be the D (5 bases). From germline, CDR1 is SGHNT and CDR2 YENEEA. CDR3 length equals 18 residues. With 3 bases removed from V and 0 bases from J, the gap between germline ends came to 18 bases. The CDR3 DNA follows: TGTGCCAGCAGCTTCGACGTCGGGGGTCGTCGCTCTGGAAACACCATATATTTT. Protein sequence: CASSFDVGGRRSGNTIYF. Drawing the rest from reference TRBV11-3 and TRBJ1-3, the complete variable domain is EAGVVQSPRYKIIEKKQPVAFWCNPISGHNTLYWYLQNLGQGPELLIRYENEEAVDDSQLPKDRFSAERLKGVDSTLKIQPAELGDSAVYLCASSFDVGGRRSGNTIYFGEGSWLTVV.

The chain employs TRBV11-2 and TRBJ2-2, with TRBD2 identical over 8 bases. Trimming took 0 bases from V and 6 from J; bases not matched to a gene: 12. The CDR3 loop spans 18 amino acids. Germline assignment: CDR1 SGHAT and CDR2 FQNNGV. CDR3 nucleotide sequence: TGTGCCAGCAGCTTAGAATTAATAGGACTAGCCAGCGCCGGGGAGCTGTTTTTT. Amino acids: CASSLELIGLASAGELFF.

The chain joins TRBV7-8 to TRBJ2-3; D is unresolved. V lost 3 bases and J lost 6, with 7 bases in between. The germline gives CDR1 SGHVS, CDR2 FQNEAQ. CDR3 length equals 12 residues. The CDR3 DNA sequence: TGTGCCAGCAGCTTCCGGGTGGATACGCAGTATTTT. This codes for CASSFRVDTQYF.

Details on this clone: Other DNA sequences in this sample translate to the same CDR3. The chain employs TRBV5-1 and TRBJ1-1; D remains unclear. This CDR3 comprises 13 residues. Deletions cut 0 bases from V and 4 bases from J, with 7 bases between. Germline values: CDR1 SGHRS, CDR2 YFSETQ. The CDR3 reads CASSLGEGTEAFF. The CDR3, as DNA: TGCGCCAGCAGCTTGGGAGAGGGCACTGAAGCTTTCTTT.

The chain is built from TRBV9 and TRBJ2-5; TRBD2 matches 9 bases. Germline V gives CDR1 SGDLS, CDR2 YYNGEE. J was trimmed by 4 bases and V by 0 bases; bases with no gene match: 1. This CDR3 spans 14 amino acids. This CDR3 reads CASSVASGTETQYF. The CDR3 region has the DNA TGTGCCAGCAGCGTAGCTAGCGGGACAGAGACCCAGTACTTC.